This TCR beta chain was recorded in a study of T cell responses to AZD1222 COVID-19 vaccine. About this clone: Its antigen is currently unknown.

Sequenced by immunoSEQ multiplex PCR; TCRdb stores in-frame clones only, minus some. The data contain about 180,000 clones, about 90% of them singletons. General study results and limits: The donor cohort was predominantly white British with a female majority, and clonal diversity may have been underestimated. Compared with day 0, the breadth and depth of the Spike-specific TCR repertoire rose significantly after two doses of AZD1222.

V lost 11 bases and J lost 7; bases outside the gene matches: 12. The CDR3 has 14 amino acids. Germline loops: CDR1 SNHLY, CDR2 FYNNEI. Pooling of second doses given at about 4 or about 12 weeks was done. The material sequenced was peripheral blood, taken 28 days after the second AZD1222 dose. This sequence was found in an adult who received the AZD1222 COVID-19 vaccine. This sequence joins TRBV2 and TRBJ2-1; 9 nucleotides line up with TRBD1. The CDR3 reads CAGTSGTGLNEQFF. CDR3 coding DNA: TGTGCCGGAACCTCCGGGACAGGGTTGAATGAGCAGTTCTTC.